This record concerns one T cell receptor beta chain sequence. Its antigen is not identified. This specimen comes from a study of cytomegalovirus exposure and HLA in healthy donors. V dropped 0 bases and J dropped 5; count of bases not matched to a gene: 8. The CDR3 runs to 17 residues. CDR1 and CDR2 (germline): SGHDT, YYEEEE. Study-wide results and limits: The later analysis indicated that the majority of CMV-associated TCR beta chains appeared HLA-restricted. Based on reports, TCR beta sequences accurately predicted HLA-A and HLA-B alleles for most subjects. Later analysis demonstrated an association between a missense DCLRE1C variant and TCR beta V- and J-gene trimming. When a later analysis was performed, an Asian-associated ancestry cluster reportedly had fewer N-insertions than the approximately 700-donor mean.

PCR was performed using 60 Vbeta and 13 Jbeta primers. Only in-frame clones appear in the TCRdb table, and some are missing; sequencing was by immunoSEQ multiplex PCR. The sample has 120,000 to 150,000 clones, roughly 77% seen once. The TCR was taken from a female donor in good health and CMV-seronegative. The sequenced sample was PBMCs. This chain uses TRBV5-6 with TRBJ2-1, with 10 bases identical to TRBD2. This chain's CDR3 is CASSLERPAGGNNEQFF. CDR3 nucleotide sequence: TGTGCCAGCAGCTTGGAGCGGCCAGCGGGAGGGAACAATGAGCAGTTCTTC.